This T cell receptor (beta chain) was sequenced for a study of cytomegalovirus exposure and HLA in healthy donors. The CDR3 loop spans 15 amino acids. Germline V gene data show CDR1 as SGHRS and CDR2 as YFSETQ. Between the trimmed V and J ends, which lost 3 bases and 0 bases, there was a span of 10 bases. Amplification used 60 Vbeta primers and 13 Jbeta primers. The data were produced by immunoSEQ multiplex PCR, yet TCRdb's version contains in-frame clones alone and is incomplete. This sample yields 150,000 to 200,000 clones, of which around four fifths are seen a single time; around 1.3% belongs to the top ten. This clone showed up just a few times.

This TCR derives from a woman aged 50 to 60 in good health and CMV-seronegative. The material sequenced was PBMCs. V and J are TRBV5-1 and TRBJ1-5, with D possibly matching TRBD1 (6 bases). Here the CDR3 DNA reads TGCGCCAGCAGCTCCACAGGGCGTAGCAATCAGCCCCAGCATTTT. Its translation is CASSSTGRSNQPQHF.